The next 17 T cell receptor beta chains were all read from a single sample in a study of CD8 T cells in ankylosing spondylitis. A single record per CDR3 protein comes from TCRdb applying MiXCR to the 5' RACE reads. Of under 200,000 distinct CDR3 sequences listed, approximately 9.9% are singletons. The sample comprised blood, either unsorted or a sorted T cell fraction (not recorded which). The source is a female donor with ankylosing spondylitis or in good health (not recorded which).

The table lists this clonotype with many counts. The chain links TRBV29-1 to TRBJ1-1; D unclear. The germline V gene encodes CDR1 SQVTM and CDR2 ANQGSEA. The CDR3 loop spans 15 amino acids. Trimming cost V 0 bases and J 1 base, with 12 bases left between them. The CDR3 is CSVEDPTDGNTEAFF. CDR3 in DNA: TGCAGCGTTGAAGACCCGACTGACGGGAACACTGAAGCTTTCTTT.

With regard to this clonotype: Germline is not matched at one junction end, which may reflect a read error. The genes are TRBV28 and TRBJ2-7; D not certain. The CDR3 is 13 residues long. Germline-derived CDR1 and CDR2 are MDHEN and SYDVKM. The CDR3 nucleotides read TGTGCTAGCAGTCCGACACATACCTACGAGCAGTACTTC. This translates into CASSPTHTYEQYF.

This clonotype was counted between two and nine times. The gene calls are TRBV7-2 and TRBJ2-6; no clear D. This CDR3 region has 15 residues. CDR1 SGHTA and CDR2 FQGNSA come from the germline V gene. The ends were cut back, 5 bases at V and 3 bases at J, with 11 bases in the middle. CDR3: CASSPEAGGANVLTF. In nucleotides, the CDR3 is TGTGCCAGCAGCCCAGAAGCAGGTGGGGCCAACGTCCTGACTTTC.

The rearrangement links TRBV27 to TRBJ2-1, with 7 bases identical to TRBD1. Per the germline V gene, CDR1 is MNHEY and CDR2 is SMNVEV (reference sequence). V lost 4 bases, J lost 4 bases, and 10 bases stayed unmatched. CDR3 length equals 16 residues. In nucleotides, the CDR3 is TGTGCCAGCAGTTCCCTCGAACAGGGGATGTACAATGAGCAGTTCTTC. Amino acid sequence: CASSSLEQGMYNEQFF.

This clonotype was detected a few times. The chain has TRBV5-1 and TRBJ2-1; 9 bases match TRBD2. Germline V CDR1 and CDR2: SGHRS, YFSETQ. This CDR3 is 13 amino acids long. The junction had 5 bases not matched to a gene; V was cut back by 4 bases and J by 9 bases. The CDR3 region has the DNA TGCGCCAGCAGCACGGGGACTAGCCTTGAGCAGTTCTTC. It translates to CASSTGTSLEQFF.

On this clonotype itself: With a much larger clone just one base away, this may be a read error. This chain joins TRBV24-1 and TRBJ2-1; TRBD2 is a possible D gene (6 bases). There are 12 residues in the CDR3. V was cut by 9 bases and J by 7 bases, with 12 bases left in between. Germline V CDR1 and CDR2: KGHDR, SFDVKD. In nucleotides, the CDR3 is TGTGCCACCGGCGCGGGGAATAATGAGCAGTTCTTC. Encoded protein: CATGAGNNEQFF.

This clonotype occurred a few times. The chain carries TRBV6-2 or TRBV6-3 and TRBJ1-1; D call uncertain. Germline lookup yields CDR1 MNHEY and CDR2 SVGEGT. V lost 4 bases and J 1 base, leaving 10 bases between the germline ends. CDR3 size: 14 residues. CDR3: CASSSSTGNTEAFF. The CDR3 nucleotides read TGTGCCAGCAGTTCCAGTACGGGGAACACTGAAGCTTTCTTT.

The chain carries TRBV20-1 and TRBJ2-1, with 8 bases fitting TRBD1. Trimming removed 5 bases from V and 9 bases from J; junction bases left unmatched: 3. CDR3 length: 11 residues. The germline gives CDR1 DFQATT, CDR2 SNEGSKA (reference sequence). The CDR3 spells CSAGRGLEQFF. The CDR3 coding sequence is TGCAGTGCTGGCAGGGGGCTTGAGCAGTTCTTC.

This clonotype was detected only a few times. This CDR3 reads CASSESLNEQYF. The CDR3 DNA is TGCGCCAGCAGTGAGTCGTTAAACGAGCAGTACTTC. The gene calls are TRBV10-2 and TRBJ2-7; D call uncertain. Germline assignment: CDR1 WSHSY and CDR2 SAAADI. With 0 bases removed from V and 5 bases from J, the gap between germline ends came to 5 bases. This CDR3 spans 12 amino acids.

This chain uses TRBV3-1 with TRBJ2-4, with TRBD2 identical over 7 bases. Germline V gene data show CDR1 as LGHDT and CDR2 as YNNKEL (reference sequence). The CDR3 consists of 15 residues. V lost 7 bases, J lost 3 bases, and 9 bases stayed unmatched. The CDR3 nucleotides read TGTGCCAGCAATAAGGGAGGGCTGGGCAAAAACATTCAGTACTTC. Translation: CASNKGGLGKNIQYF.

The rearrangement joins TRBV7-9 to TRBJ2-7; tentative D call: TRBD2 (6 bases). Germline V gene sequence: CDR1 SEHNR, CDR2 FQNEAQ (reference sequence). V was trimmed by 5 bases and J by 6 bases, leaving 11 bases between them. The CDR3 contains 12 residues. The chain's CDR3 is CASSRERGEQYF. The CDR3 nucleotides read TGTGCCAGCAGCCGGGAGAGGGGCGAGCAGTACTTC.

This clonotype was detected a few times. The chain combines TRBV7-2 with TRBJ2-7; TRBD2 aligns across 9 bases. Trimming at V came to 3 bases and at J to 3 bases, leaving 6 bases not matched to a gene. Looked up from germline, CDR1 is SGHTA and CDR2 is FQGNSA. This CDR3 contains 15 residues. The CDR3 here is CASSFIAGELYEQYF. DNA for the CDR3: TGTGCCAGCAGCTTTATAGCGGGAGAGCTCTACGAGCAGTACTTC.

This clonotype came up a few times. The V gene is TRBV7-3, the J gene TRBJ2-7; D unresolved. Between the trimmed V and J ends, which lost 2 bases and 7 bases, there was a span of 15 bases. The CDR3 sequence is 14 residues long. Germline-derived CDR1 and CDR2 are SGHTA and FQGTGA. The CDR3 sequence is CASSLGPYPEEQYF. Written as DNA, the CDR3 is TGTGCCAGCAGCTTAGGGCCTTACCCGGAGGAGCAGTACTTC. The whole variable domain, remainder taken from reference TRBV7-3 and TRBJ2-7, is GAGVSQTPSNKVTEKGKYVELRCDPISGHTALYWYRQSLGQGPEFLIYFQGTGAADDSGLPNDRFFAVRPEGSVSTLKIQRTERGDSAVYLCASSLGPYPEEQYFGPGTRLTVT.

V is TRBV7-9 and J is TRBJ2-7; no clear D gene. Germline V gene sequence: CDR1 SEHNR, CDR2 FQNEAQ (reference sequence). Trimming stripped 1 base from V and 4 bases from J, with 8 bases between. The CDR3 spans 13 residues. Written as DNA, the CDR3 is TGTGCCAGCAGCTTAGGTCTTATGTACGAGCAGTACTTC. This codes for CASSLGLMYEQYF.

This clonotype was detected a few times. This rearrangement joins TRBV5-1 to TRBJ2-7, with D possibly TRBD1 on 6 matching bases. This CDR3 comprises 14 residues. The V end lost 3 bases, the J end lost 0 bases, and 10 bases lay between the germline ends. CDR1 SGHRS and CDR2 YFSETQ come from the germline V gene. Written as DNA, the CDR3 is TGCGCCAGCAGCTCTATGGACAGCTCCTACGAGCAGTACTTC. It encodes CASSSMDSSYEQYF. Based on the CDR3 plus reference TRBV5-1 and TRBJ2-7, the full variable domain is KAGVTQTPRYLIKTRGQQVTLSCSPISGHRSVSWYQQTPGQGLQFLFEYFSETQRNKGNFPGRFSGRQFSNSRSEMNVSTLELGDSALYLCASSSMDSSYEQYFGPGTRLTVT.

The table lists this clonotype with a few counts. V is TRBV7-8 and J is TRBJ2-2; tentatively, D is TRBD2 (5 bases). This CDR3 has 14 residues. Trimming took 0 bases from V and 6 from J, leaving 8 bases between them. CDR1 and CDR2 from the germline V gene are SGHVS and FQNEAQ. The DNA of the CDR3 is TGTGCCAGCAGCTTAGCGCCTAGCCCCGGGGAGCTGTTTTTT. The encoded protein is CASSLAPSPGELFF.

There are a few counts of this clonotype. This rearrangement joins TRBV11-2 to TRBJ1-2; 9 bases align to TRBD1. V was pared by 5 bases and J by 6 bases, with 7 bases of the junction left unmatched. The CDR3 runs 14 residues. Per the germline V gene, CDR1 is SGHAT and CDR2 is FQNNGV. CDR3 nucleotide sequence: TGTGCCAGCAGCGGAGGACAGGGGAAGAATGGCTACACCTTC. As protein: CASSGGQGKNGYTF.